This T cell receptor beta chain was documented in a study of blood T cell repertoires in COVID-19. As for the study in general: The samples span acute and convalescent COVID-19 from the United States, Italy and Spain. T cells, B-cell-depleted T cells, or PBMCs provided the cDNA or gDNA that served as material.

Per the original methods: Amplification with reference gene primers provided the estimates of nucleated cell counts. The data were produced by immunoSEQ multiplex PCR, yet TCRdb's version contains in-frame clones alone and is incomplete. The V and J calls and clone size were taken over from that table, and D and trimming were inferred from the DNA. This table holds fewer than 200,000 clones, approximately 86% found once. The sequence was obtained from a man aged 50-59 years with active or convalescent COVID-19. The sample comprised peripheral blood.

CDR3 in DNA: TGTGCCAGCAGTTTTATAGCAGGGGGCAATAGCAATCAGCCCCAGCATTTT. Translating gives CASSFIAGGNSNQPQHF. J is TRBJ1-5 and V is TRBV6-2 or TRBV6-3; 8 nucleotides match TRBD1. CDR3 length: 17 residues. Germline-derived CDR1 and CDR2 are MNHEY and SVGEGT. After removal of 4 bases from V and 0 bases from J, the junction contained 8 bases not matched to a gene.